This T cell receptor (beta chain) was found in a study of blood T cell repertoires in COVID-19 (dated by TCRdb to 2018 to 2021). For context, the study as a whole: Samples covering the acute and convalescent phases of COVID-19 were provided by collaborators in the United States, Italy and Spain. HLA class I and class II types, where available, came from metadata supplied by the sample provider rather than from assay-based typing. Subjects who had been exposed to COVID-19, were actively infected with it, or had recovered from it provided the deeply sampled blood TCRbeta repertoires that made up the dataset. The samples were drawn from two sources: the first 160 participants of the ongoing ImmuneRACE study, and over 950 subjects contributed by 6 global collaborators. A de-identified subject ID, COVID-19 status, age in years and sex were almost always included in the sample metadata. The material from the prospective study consisted of cDNA or gDNA derived from T cells, B-cell-depleted T cells, or PBMCs. The repertoires were made available in a free public database intended to serve as a resource for research on the immune response to SARS-CoV-2. Overall study outcomes, separate from this receptor: How much clinical and demographic metadata was included differed by source and by participant, and the metadata was provided uncurated.

Whole blood was collected in K2EDTA tubes by collaborating institutions according to the institutions' own protocols. For TCRbeta analysis, collaborators shipped samples as frozen whole blood, isolated PBMCs, or DNA extracted from either of those sample types. According to the germline V gene (reference sequence), CDR1 reads MNHEY and CDR2 reads SMNVEV. The CDR3 covers 17 residues, taking in both the cysteine and the phenylalanine. Here the CDR3 DNA is all that survives: 51 bases in frame from base 1. Germline trimming: 5 bases from V, 0 bases from J; junction bases outside gene matches: 10. On this clone itself: What this receptor recognizes is not known. No per-base quality is available; no much larger clone lies one base away.

TCRbeta CDR3 regions were amplified from genomic DNA by means of the immunoSEQ Assay, a bias-controlled multiplex PCR. The published analysis was carried out like this. The number of nucleated cells in each sample was estimated from the amplification of reference gene primers within the assay. To quantify the absolute abundance of each unique TCRbeta CDR3 rearrangement, sequence reads were collapsed and filtered. For each sample, productive Simpson clonality was calculated by taking the square root of Simpson's diversity index across productive rearrangements. TCRdb holds this immuneACCESS table with in-frame rearrangements only. Some clones are missing; in checked studies, unresolved V genes explain under half, and the rest has no known cause. V and J calls and clone size come straight from that table; D and trimming were deduced from the DNA. Within this sample are roughly 150,000 clones, with around nine tenths of them counted one time only. The ten largest make up around 5% of the sample.

The chain joins TRBV27 to TRBJ1-2; the junction holds 9 bases that match TRBD1. This clonotype originated in a human donor in a cohort sampled during active COVID-19. The source material was peripheral blood. The CDR3 region: CASSPDRGASANYGYTF. The DNA is as follows: TGTGCCAGCAGTCCTGACAGGGGGGCCTCGGCTAACTATGGCTACACCTTC.